This T cell receptor beta chain comes out of a study of shared clonotypes between healthy human individuals. Study details: With ages of 18 to 49, the donors were two women and a few men.

Concerning this clone itself: The antigen is unknown.

The data were produced by immunoSEQ multiplex PCR, yet TCRdb's version contains in-frame clones alone and is incomplete. The table shows 450,000 or so clones, with approximately 80% occurring only once. Donors, without exception, were Caucasian adults residing in Nashville, Tennessee. The CDR3 sequence is 18 residues long. Germline V gene lookup returns CDR1 SGHRS and CDR2 YFSETQ. V trimming: 0 bases; J trimming: 2 bases; junction bases outside the gene matches: 8. Whole-study results and caveats: Only blood was sampled; tissue repertoires likely differ.

V usage is TRBV5-1 and J usage is TRBJ2-7; TRBD2 matches at 13 bases. The clonotype comes from a woman between 40 and 50 years old in good health. Some clones in this sample may be carry-over from other donors' samples. Sequenced: PBMCs. CDR3 region: CASSLEVWGTSGTYEQYF. CDR3 sequence (DNA): TGCGCCAGCAGCTTGGAGGTTTGGGGGACTAGCGGGACCTACGAGCAGTACTTC.